This T cell receptor beta chain is drawn from a study of blood T cell repertoires in COVID-19. Study-wide background: Collection of acute and convalescent COVID-19 samples took place in the United States, Italy and Spain.

The table lists this clone with a few counts. Sequencing used immunoSEQ multiplex PCR; TCRdb keeps in-frame clones, though not all of them. Of about 320,000 clones detected, about 91% appear once; the ten largest clones hold around 1.6%. The junction had 6 bases not matched to a gene; V was cut back by 1 base and J by 7 bases. Germline assignment: CDR1 SGDLS and CDR2 YYNGEE. This CDR3 spans 14 amino acids. Material for sequencing was peripheral blood. This TCR was recovered from a woman in her thirties with COVID-19, enrolled during active disease. V usage is TRBV9 and J usage is TRBJ1-2; the match to TRBD1 covers 8 bases. CDR3 region: CASSVQGAGIGYTF. The CDR3 coding sequence is TGTGCCAGCAGCGTACAGGGGGCAGGAATTGGCTACACCTTC.